This T cell receptor (beta chain) was sequenced in a study of cytotoxic CD8 clonotypes in ibrutinib-treated CLL. V gave up 3 bases and J gave up 0 bases, with 6 bases separating them. The CDR3 consists of 13 residues. Looked up from germline, CDR1 is GTSNPN and CDR2 is SVGIG (reference sequence). In this sample, this clone turned up a few times. Other nucleotide sequences in the sample specify the same CDR3. Only in-frame clones appear in the TCRdb table, and some are missing; sequencing was by immunoSEQ multiplex PCR. The sample includes around 310,000 clones, around four fifths seen only once; the top ten take approximately 7%.

The TCR comes from a human donor with chronic lymphocytic leukemia. The chain uses TRBV30 and TRBJ2-1; D gene uncertain. This material consisted of PBMCs, taken before ibrutinib treatment. CDR3 nucleotide sequence: TGTGCCTGGAGCCTGGGCTCCTACAATGAGCAGTTCTTC. Translating gives CAWSLGSYNEQFF.